This T cell receptor (beta chain) comes out of a study of cytomegalovirus exposure and HLA in healthy donors. Findings and caveats of the study: In vitro work confirmed that a few CMV-associated chains recognize CMV antigens. Previously analyzed data showed that most TCR beta V segments were productive at a frequency of about 87% or about 30%.

The CDR3 length is 14 residues. CDR1 is SGHDT, CDR2 YYEEEE, per germline. V gave up 3 bases and J gave up 1 base, with 10 bases separating them. This clone was detected a few times. Its cognate antigen is unknown. The study ran its PCR with 60 Vbeta and 13 Jbeta primers. This table comes from immunoSEQ multiplex PCR, and its TCRdb copy is limited to in-frame clones, with some not included. There are about 91,000 clones in the sample; less than 70% occur only once, and 1.2% lies in the top ten. This rearrangement joins TRBV5-6 to TRBJ1-1; D call uncertain. The sequence was obtained from a female donor in good health and CMV-seronegative. Sequences were obtained from PBMCs. The DNA for the CDR3 is TGTGCCAGCAGCTCACGGTGGAGGAACACTGAAGCTTTCTTT. As protein: CASSSRWRNTEAFF.